The next 10 T cell receptor beta chains were all read from a single sample in a study of T cell repertoires in cytomegalovirus infection. TCRdb called the reads again in MiXCR, with one record for every CDR3 protein. The table includes 310,000 or so distinct CDR3 sequences, more than 20% detected once. The material sequenced was PBMCs. These receptors all come from a human donor in good health (CMV status not recorded). Some clones in this sample may be carry-over from other donors' samples.

The chain has TRBV19 and TRBJ2-2; D may correspond to TRBD1 or TRBD2 (6 bases each). V was pared by 2 bases and J by 6 bases, with 10 bases between. Germline V CDR1 and CDR2: LNHDA, SQIVND (reference sequence). The CDR3 is 14 amino acids. CDR3 protein: CASSIRGASGELFF. CDR3 sequence (DNA): TGTGCCAGTAGTATAAGGGGGGCGTCCGGGGAGCTGTTTTTT.

The J gene is TRBJ1-4, the V gene TRBV7-9; no firm D call. This CDR3 comprises 11 residues. Per the germline V gene, CDR1 is SEHNR and CDR2 is FQNEAQ (reference sequence). The ends were cut back, 8 bases at V and 6 bases at J, with 7 bases in the middle. In nucleotides, the CDR3 is TGTGCCAGCCGACCCTATGAAAAACTGTTTTTT. It codes for CASRPYEKLFF.

This rearrangement joins TRBV7-2 to TRBJ2-3; TRBD2 might be the D (6 bases). Trimming shortened V by 0 bases and J by 6 bases, and 7 bases separated the two germline ends. The CDR3 is made up of 13 amino acids. CDR1 is SGHTA, CDR2 FQGNSA, per germline. This chain's CDR3 is CASSLALADTQYF. Written as DNA, the CDR3 is TGTGCCAGCAGCTTAGCGCTAGCGGATACGCAGTATTTT.

There are many counts of this clonotype. This chain connects TRBV7-6 to TRBJ2-3, with TRBD1 matching over 8 bases. The CDR3 is made up of 17 amino acids. V was clipped by 1 base and J by 1 base; unmatched bases: 7. The germline V gene has CDR1 SGHVS and CDR2 FNYEAQ. The CDR3 DNA reads as TGTGCCAGCAGCTTAGGGGTACCGGGACAGGGCACAGATACGCAGTATTTT. Translated, it gives CASSLGVPGQGTDTQYF.

This clonotype has only one observation. The chain employs TRBV7-2 and TRBJ2-1, with D uncertain. The CDR3 is 13 amino acids. CDR1 is SGHTA and CDR2 is FQGNSA in the germline V gene. The V end was cut by 1 base, the J end by 8 bases, with 9 bases between. Here the CDR3 reads CASSLEPWDEQFF. The CDR3 DNA is TGTGCCAGCAGCTTAGAGCCGTGGGATGAGCAGTTCTTC. Complete variable domain (other parts from reference TRBV7-2 and TRBJ2-1): GAGVSQSPSNKVTEKGKDVELRCDPISGHTALYWYRQSLGQGLEFLIYFQGNSAPDKSGLPSDRFSAERTGGSVSTLTIQRTQQEDSAVYLCASSLEPWDEQFFGPGTRLTVL.

The sample holds many counts of this clonotype. V and J are TRBV7-2 and TRBJ2-7, with 12 bases aligning to TRBD1. The CDR3 sequence is 14 residues long. V dropped 5 bases and J dropped 7; count of bases not matched to a gene: 6. The germline CDR1 and CDR2 sequences are SGHTA and FQGNSA. CDR3 sequence reads: CASSPGQGAEEQYF. The CDR3 nucleotides are TGTGCCAGCAGCCCGGGACAGGGGGCGGAAGAGCAGTACTTC. The whole variable domain, filled in from reference TRBV7-2 and TRBJ2-7, reads GAGVSQSPSNKVTEKGKDVELRCDPISGHTALYWYRQSLGQGLEFLIYFQGNSAPDKSGLPSDRFSAERTGGSVSTLTIQRTQQEDSAVYLCASSPGQGAEEQYFGPGTRLTVT.

This clonotype was counted at least ten times. The chain couples TRBV7-2 to TRBJ2-1; 9 bases line up with TRBD2. This CDR3 has 15 residues. Germline lookup yields CDR1 SGHTA and CDR2 FQGNSA. The V segment lost 5 bases and the J segment 10 bases; nucleotides outside the gene matches: 12. The CDR3 spells CASSTTSGQRPEQFF. DNA of the CDR3: TGTGCCAGCAGCACGACTAGCGGACAAAGACCGGAGCAGTTCTTC.

J is TRBJ2-5 and V is TRBV7-9; D may match TRBD1 or TRBD2 (5 bases each). CDR3 length equals 14 residues. CDR1 is SEHNR, CDR2 FQNEAQ, per germline (reference sequence). The ends were cut back, 2 bases at V and 5 bases at J, with 12 bases in the middle. The CDR3 DNA sequence: TGTGCCAGCAGCTTATTGTCCAGGGAGGAGACCCAGTACTTC. Protein sequence: CASSLLSREETQYF.

This sequence joins TRBV7-2 and TRBJ2-2; 7 bases are a match to TRBD1. Germline loops: CDR1 SGHTA, CDR2 FQGNSA. J was trimmed by 1 base and V by 5 bases; bases with no gene match: 4. There are 15 residues in the CDR3. CDR3 in amino acids: CASSTRTGNTGELFF. CDR3 in DNA: TGTGCCAGCAGCACCCGGACAGGGAACACCGGGGAGCTGTTTTTT.

The chain uses TRBV20-1 and TRBJ2-7, with 8 bases matching TRBD2. This CDR3 contains 12 residues. Germline trimming cut 4 bases from V and 6 bases from J; bases unmatched to any gene: 5. Germline values: CDR1 DFQATT, CDR2 SNEGSKA (reference sequence). Written as DNA, the CDR3 is TGCAGTGCTAAGGGACTAGTCTCCGAGCAGTACTTC. This gives the protein CSAKGLVSEQYF.